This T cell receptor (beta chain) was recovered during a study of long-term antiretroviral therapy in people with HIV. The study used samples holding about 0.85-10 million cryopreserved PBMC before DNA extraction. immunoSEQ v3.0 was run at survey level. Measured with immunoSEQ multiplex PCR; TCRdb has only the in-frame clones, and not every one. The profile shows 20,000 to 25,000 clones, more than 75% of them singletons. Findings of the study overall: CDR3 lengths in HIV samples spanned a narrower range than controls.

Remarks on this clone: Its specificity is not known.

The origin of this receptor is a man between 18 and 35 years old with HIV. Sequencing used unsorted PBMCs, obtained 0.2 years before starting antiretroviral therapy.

The CDR3 reads CAWSGVRHLNTEAFF. As DNA, the CDR3 is TGTGCCTGGAGTGGTGTCCGACACTTGAACACTGAAGCTTTCTTT. The chain carries TRBV30 and TRBJ1-1; no reliable D call. This CDR3 has 15 residues. V gave up 1 base and J gave up 0 bases, with 12 bases separating them. Germline loops: CDR1 GTSNPN, CDR2 SVGIG (reference sequence).